The rows below give T cell receptor beta chains drawn from one sample of a study of technical replicates of blood from a few donors. Method: immunoSEQ multiplex PCR; TCRdb's copy keeps in-frame clones and lacks some. In the table there are fewer than 85,000 clones, approximately 91% of which are singletons. The sample comprised PBMCs. The receptors were gathered from a human donor in good health. Some clones in this sample may be carry-over from other donors' samples. CDR3s include the opening cysteine and the closing phenylalanine or tryptophan. D genes are given only for firm matches. Part of the rows lack a size; the others show once, few, many or a class for expanded clones.

length	V	D	size	J	CDR3	DNA
15	TRBV6-1	.	.	TRBJ2-7	CASRSRDTISYEQYF	TGTGCCAGCAGAAGCAGGGACACAATCTCCTACGAGCAGTACTTC
12	TRBV6-1	.	.	TRBJ2-1	CASSWTGNEQFF	TGTGCCAGCAGCTGGACTGGCAATGAGCAGTTCTTC
16	TRBV7-2	.	.	TRBJ2-7	CASSRTVTTPGYEQYF	TGTGCCAGCAGCCGGACAGTTACCACCCCCGGCTACGAGCAGTACTTC
13	TRBV30	TRBD1	.	TRBJ1-5	CAWSNRGDQPQHF	TGTGCCTGGAGTAACAGGGGGGATCAGCCCCAGCATTTT
15	TRBV5-6	.	once	TRBJ1-6	CASSLFLSFNSPLHF	TGTGCCAGCAGCTTGTTTCTTTCCTTCAATTCACCCCTCCACTTT
14	TRBV7-8	.	.	TRBJ1-1	CASSLRQSLTEAFF	TGTGCCAGCAGCTTACGACAATCCCTCACTGAAGCTTTCTTT
14	TRBV4-3	.	.	TRBJ1-2	CASSPLGRAYGYTF	TGCGCCAGCAGCCCCTTGGGGAGGGCCTATGGCTACACCTTC
15	TRBV7-7	TRBD2	.	TRBJ2-5	CASSPGWGGQETQYF	TGTGCCAGCAGCCCAGGGTGGGGAGGGCAAGAGACCCAGTACTTC
13	TRBV14	.	.	TRBJ1-2	CASSHARVYGYTF	TGTGCCAGCAGCCACGCCCGAGTCTATGGCTACACCTTC
14	TRBV5-1	.	.	TRBJ2-7	CASREGQGSYEQYF	TGCGCCAGCAGAGAAGGGCAGGGCTCCTACGAGCAGTACTTC
16	TRBV7-9	.	.	TRBJ1-1	CASSLGLTAMNTEAFF	TGTGCCAGCAGCTTAGGACTAACCGCGATGAACACTGAAGCTTTCTTT
11	TRBV4-1	.	.	TRBJ1-2	CASSQQGGYTF	TGCGCCAGCAGCCAACAGGGAGGCTACACCTTC
14	TRBV6-6	TRBD1	.	TRBJ1-6	CASRFRDRVSPLHF	TGTGCCAGCCGGTTTCGGGACAGGGTTTCACCCCTCCACTTT
11	TRBV7-2	.	medium-sized	TRBJ2-3	CASSVTDTQYF	TGTGCCAGCAGCGTAACAGATACGCAGTATTTT
15	TRBV4-3	.	once	TRBJ2-7	CASSQGRDKYYEQYF	TGCGCCAGCAGCCAAGGTCGGGACAAATACTACGAGCAGTACTTC
13	TRBV14	.	once	TRBJ2-5	CASSRSSWETQYF	TGTGCCAGCAGCCGATCTAGCTGGGAGACCCAGTACTTC
13	TRBV4-3	.	once	TRBJ2-2	CASENSNTGELFF	TGCGCCAGCGAGAACAGTAACACCGGGGAGCTGTTTTTT
14	TRBV19	.	.	TRBJ1-6	CASSKQQANSPLHF	TGTGCCAGTAGTAAGCAGCAGGCCAATTCACCCCTCCACTTT
15	TRBV6-6	TRBD1	.	TRBJ2-1	CASRLTGGSGNEQFF	TGTGCCAGCAGACTGACAGGGGGCTCCGGCAATGAGCAGTTCTTC
16	TRBV19	TRBD1	.	TRBJ2-2	CASGPRTGGRTGELFF	TGTGCCAGTGGACCCAGGACAGGGGGGAGAACCGGGGAGCTGTTTTTT
13	TRBV2	TRBD2	.	TRBJ2-2	CASRGLVTGELFF	TGTGCCAGCCGAGGACTAGTAACCGGGGAGCTGTTTTTT
13	TRBV29-1	TRBD1	.	TRBJ1-2	CSVGRQGFDGYTF	TGCAGCGTTGGTAGACAGGGTTTCGATGGCTACACCTTC
14	TRBV6-5	.	.	TRBJ1-2	CASSYDGRGYGYTF	TGTGCCAGCAGTTACGACGGCAGAGGCTATGGCTACACCTTC
17	TRBV7-2	TRBD2	.	TRBJ2-5	CASSSGRSGGAQETQYF	TGTGCCAGCAGCTCCGGGCGTAGCGGGGGTGCACAAGAGACCCAGTACTTC
14	TRBV19	TRBD1	.	TRBJ2-2	CASTDRGGTGELFF	TGTGCCAGCACCGACAGGGGTGGCACCGGGGAGCTGTTTTTT
16	TRBV6-4	.	.	TRBJ2-7	CASSDLGQGTIYEQYF	TGTGCCAGCAGTGACCTAGGGCAGGGCACCATCTACGAGCAGTACTTC
15	TRBV4-3	.	.	TRBJ2-7	CASSQDRGESYEQYF	TGCGCCAGCAGCCAAGATCGCGGGGAGTCCTACGAGCAGTACTTC
17	TRBV15	.	.	TRBJ2-1	CATSRPYVRRGYNEQFF	TGTGCCACCAGCAGACCTTACGTTAGAAGGGGATACAATGAGCAGTTCTTC
14	TRBV9	.	.	TRBJ2-1	CASSVLGGHNEQFF	TGTGCCAGCAGCGTATTGGGGGGACACAATGAGCAGTTCTTC
14	TRBV2	TRBD2	few	TRBJ2-1	CASVWRGVYNEQFF	TGTGCCAGCGTTTGGCGGGGGGTCTACAATGAGCAGTTCTTC
15	TRBV7-9	TRBD1	.	TRBJ1-4	CASSPTGGVGEKLFF	TGTGCCAGCAGCCCCACAGGGGGCGTAGGTGAAAAACTGTTTTTT
13	TRBV7-9	.	.	TRBJ1-2	CASSLTSNYGYTF	TGTGCCAGCAGCTTAACTTCTAACTATGGCTACACCTTC
14	TRBV7-2	.	.	TRBJ2-7	CASSEGSSWREQYF	TGTGCCAGCAGCGAAGGTAGTAGCTGGCGCGAGCAGTACTTC
16	TRBV5-1	TRBD2	.	TRBJ2-1	CASREGGGASYNEQFF	TGCGCCAGCAGAGAAGGCGGGGGGGCCTCCTACAATGAGCAGTTCTTC
14	TRBV2	TRBD1	.	TRBJ2-7	CASKPTGGVYEQYF	TGTGCCAGCAAGCCGACAGGGGGAGTCTACGAGCAGTACTTC
17	TRBV4-2	TRBD1	few	TRBJ2-1	CASSQGAPGQGADEQFF	TGTGCCAGCAGCCAAGGGGCACCGGGACAGGGGGCGGATGAGCAGTTCTTC
12	TRBV15	TRBD2	.	TRBJ2-3	CATRGRTDTQYF	TGTGCCACGCGGGGGAGAACAGATACGCAGTATTTT
15	TRBV5-1	.	.	TRBJ2-3	CASSPKRVSTDTQYF	TGCGCCAGCAGCCCTAAGCGGGTTAGCACAGATACGCAGTATTTT
14	TRBV7-8	TRBD1	.	TRBJ2-7	CASTTGQGAREQYF	TGTGCCAGCACGACGGGACAGGGGGCGAGGGAGCAGTACTTC
13	TRBV7-2	.	.	TRBJ2-7	CASSTSLGYEQYF	TGTGCCAGCAGCACGTCACTCGGCTACGAGCAGTACTTC
13	TRBV11-2	.	.	TRBJ1-2	CASSLVGLNGYTF	TGTGCCAGCAGCTTAGTGGGCCTTAACGGCTACACCTTC